These 31 T cell receptor beta chains came from one sample sequenced in a study of shared clonotypes between healthy human individuals. The naive CD8 subset, CD45RO-negative cells positively selected for CCR7, excluded terminally differentiated effector memory CD45RA+ cells. TCRdb's table, derived via immunoSEQ multiplex PCR, lists solely in-frame clones and lacks some. The sample has roughly 2,000,000 clones; about 95% are singletons. Sequencing was done on a sample of naive CD8+ T cells sorted from blood. These receptors came from a man younger than 35 in good health.

V is TRBV28 and J is TRBJ2-3; TRBD2 agrees at 9 bases. Germline trimming cut 2 bases from V and 4 bases from J; bases unmatched to any gene: 4. The CDR3 is 15 amino acids. Germline values: CDR1 MDHEN, CDR2 SYDVKM. The CDR3 coding sequence is TGTGCCAGCAGTTTAGGGGGACTAGCCTCAGATACGCAGTATTTT. Encoded protein: CASSLGGLASDTQYF.

The chain combines TRBV4-3 with TRBJ2-1; 14 positions match TRBD2. This CDR3 has 17 amino acids. Germline trimming cut 0 bases from V and 9 bases from J; bases unmatched to any gene: 7. CDR1 and CDR2 (germline): LGHNA, YSLEER. The CDR3 protein is CASSQEIGTSGSPEQFF. CDR3 DNA: TGCGCCAGCAGCCAAGAGATAGGGACTAGCGGGAGCCCTGAGCAGTTCTTC.

On this clone: Other DNA sequences from this sample encode an identical CDR3 as well. This rearrangement joins TRBV7-2 to TRBJ2-1; D is possibly TRBD2 (5 bases). The ends were cut back, 1 base at V and 6 bases at J, with 7 bases in the middle. The CDR3 is 13 amino acids. The germline CDR1 and CDR2 sequences are SGHTA and FQGNSA. The CDR3 region has the DNA TGTGCCAGCAGCTTAGGGCTAGCCAATGAGCAGTTCTTC. This translates into CASSLGLANEQFF.

This clone was detected a few times. This chain links TRBV2 with TRBJ1-6; 8 bases align to TRBD1. Germline loops: CDR1 SNHLY, CDR2 FYNNEI. V was pared by 7 bases and J by 4 bases, with 6 bases of the junction left unmatched. CDR3 length: 15 residues. CDR3 in DNA: TGTGCCAGCACGACAGGGGATCAATATAATTCACCCCTCCACTTT. As protein: CASTTGDQYNSPLHF.

V and J are TRBV27 and TRBJ1-1; 12 bases map to TRBD1. This CDR3 region has 15 residues. Germline V gene sequence: CDR1 MNHEY, CDR2 SMNVEV (reference sequence). Losses at the gene ends were 4 bases for V and 5 bases for J; bases not matched to a gene: 5. The DNA for the CDR3 is TGTGCCAGCAGTTCGGGACAGGGGGCTAGAACTGAAGCTTTCTTT. It yields the protein CASSSGQGARTEAFF.

Here the CDR3 DNA reads TGTGCCAGCAGGGCGAATGCGGTAGGGGGCTACGACTATGGCTACACCTTC. This codes for CASRANAVGGYDYGYTF. The chain carries TRBV27 and TRBJ1-2, with 7 positions matching TRBD1. The CDR3 totals 17 residues. CDR1 MNHEY and CDR2 SMNVEV come from the germline V gene (reference sequence). Germline trimming cut 6 bases from V and 3 bases from J; bases unmatched to any gene: 16.

The DNA for the CDR3 is TGTGCCAGCAGTTTTGGGTTGACAGACCTTAATGAAAAACTGTTTTTT. The encoded protein is CASSFGLTDLNEKLFF. V and J are TRBV28 and TRBJ1-4, with TRBD1 as a possible D gene (5 bases). CDR3 length equals 16 residues. Germline V gene data show CDR1 as MDHEN and CDR2 as SYDVKM. Trimming left V 3 bases short and J 4 bases short, with 15 bases between.

The chain links TRBV27 to TRBJ2-7, with D possibly matching TRBD1 (5 bases). V lost 2 bases and J 2 bases, leaving 10 bases between the germline ends. Germline CDR1 is MNHEY and CDR2 is SMNVEV (reference sequence). The CDR3 length is 14 residues. DNA of the CDR3: TGTGCCAGCAGTTTACACAGGTCTGCCTACGAGCAGTACTTC. Its translation: CASSLHRSAYEQYF.

The genes are TRBV2 and TRBJ2-7; 9 bases match TRBD1. CDR1 is SNHLY, CDR2 FYNNEI, per germline. The CDR3 runs 15 residues. The V and J ends lost 4 bases and 2 bases, in that order; junction bases with no gene match: 6. The CDR3 nucleotides read TGTGCCAGCAGTGTAATCCGGACAGGGGCCTACGAGCAGTACTTC. Protein: CASSVIRTGAYEQYF.

This rearrangement joins TRBV13 to TRBJ2-3; D may correspond to TRBD1 or TRBD2 (5 bases each). This CDR3 is built from 13 residues. Germline values: CDR1 PRHDT, CDR2 FYEKMQ (reference sequence). Trimming cost V 5 bases and J 1 base, with 7 bases left between them. In DNA, the CDR3 is TGTGCCAGCAGCCGGGACGGCACAGATACGCAGTATTTT. This translates into CASSRDGTDTQYF.

This chain links TRBV28 with TRBJ2-1; TRBD2 might be the D (5 bases). The CDR3 has 15 amino acids. Germline CDR1 reads MDHEN; CDR2 reads SYDVKM. Trimming cost V 2 bases and J 6 bases, with 14 bases left between them. This chain's CDR3 is CASSLTPAGPNEQFF. Written as DNA, the CDR3 is TGTGCCAGCAGTTTAACCCCTGCGGGTCCCAATGAGCAGTTCTTC.

V gene TRBV28 combines with J gene TRBJ1-2; no clear D. The CDR3 length is 13 residues. V lost 3 bases, J lost 5 bases, and 10 bases lay in between. Germline values: CDR1 MDHEN, CDR2 SYDVKM. The CDR3 DNA follows: TGTGCCAGCAGTTTCGAGCTCCTATATGGCTACACCTTC. Its translation: CASSFELLYGYTF.

The rearrangement links TRBV27 to TRBJ2-7, with D possibly matching TRBD2 (6 bases). This CDR3 spans 16 amino acids. V dropped 5 bases and J dropped 7 bases, with 24 bases sitting between them. CDR1 is MNHEY, CDR2 SMNVEV, per germline (reference sequence). As DNA, the CDR3 is TGTGCCAGCAGTCTCCAAACTAGCCTGGGCCCCAGGGAGCAGTACTTC. This encodes CASSLQTSLGPREQYF.

This chain connects TRBV19 to TRBJ1-3; 10 nucleotides agree with TRBD1. The CDR3 runs to 18 residues. Germline V gene lookup returns CDR1 LNHDA and CDR2 SQIVND (reference sequence). V gave up 3 bases and J gave up 0 bases; unmatched junction bases: 8. The CDR3 protein is CASSMRTGGHPSGNTIYF. The CDR3 DNA reads TGTGCCAGTAGTATGAGGACAGGGGGTCACCCCTCTGGAAACACCATATATTTT.

The DNA of the CDR3 is TGTGCCTGGGCCGGTACAGGGGCTGAAAAACTGTTTTTT. Protein product: CAWAGTGAEKLFF. The chain carries TRBV30 and TRBJ1-4; 7 nucleotides line up with TRBD1. Germline-derived CDR1 and CDR2 are GTSNPN and SVGIG (reference sequence). This CDR3 spans 13 amino acids. Trimming removed 5 bases from V and 7 bases from J; junction bases left unmatched: 7.

The chain links TRBV4-3 to TRBJ1-1; D remains unclear. CDR1 is LGHNA, CDR2 YSLEER, per germline. Trimming shortened V by 2 bases and J by 1 base, and 11 bases separated the two germline ends. CDR3 length: 15 amino acids. DNA of the CDR3: TGCGCCAGCAGCCAACCCTGGGCGGCGAACACTGAAGCTTTCTTT. As protein: CASSQPWAANTEAFF.

V is TRBV5-1 and J is TRBJ2-2, with D unclear. CDR1 and CDR2 from the germline V gene are SGHRS and YFSETQ. This CDR3 region has 14 residues. The germline V and J ends were trimmed by 0 bases and 3 bases, with 6 bases remaining between them. CDR3 sequence: CASSLVVYTGELFF. In nucleotides, the CDR3 is TGCGCCAGCAGCTTGGTTGTTTACACCGGGGAGCTGTTTTTT.

This clone was seen a single time. The chain recombines TRBV6-5 with TRBJ2-7, with a weak D call TRBD2 (5 bases). This CDR3 spans 14 amino acids. The V and J ends lost 5 bases and 0 bases respectively, with 11 bases between them. Germline CDR1 and CDR2: MNHEY and SVGAGI. The chain's CDR3 is CASSNRGDSYEQYF. CDR3 nucleotide sequence: TGTGCCAGCAGTAACCGGGGAGACTCCTACGAGCAGTACTTC.

This clone was observed once. The rearrangement joins TRBV13 to TRBJ2-3; D could derive from TRBD1 or TRBD2 (5 bases each). V lost 2 bases and J 3 bases, leaving 18 bases between the germline ends. Germline CDR1 is PRHDT and CDR2 is FYEKMQ (reference sequence). This CDR3 is built from 17 residues. In DNA, the CDR3 is TGTGCCAGCAGCTTATTAACGGGATGGGGGATGACAGATACGCAGTATTTT. Translation: CASSLLTGWGMTDTQYF.

This clone is a singleton in its sample. Different DNA sequences within this sample yield the same CDR3. This rearrangement joins TRBV6-5 to TRBJ2-2; no clear D gene. The CDR3 has 13 amino acids. Germline V gene lookup returns CDR1 MNHEY and CDR2 SVGAGI. Trimming removed 3 bases at V and 7 bases at J, with 9 bases between. For the CDR3, the DNA is TGTGCCAGCAGTTATGGGCTGAGCGGGGAGCTGTTTTTT. Amino acids: CASSYGLSGELFF.

The chain links TRBV27 to TRBJ2-3; D uncertain. Germline values: CDR1 MNHEY, CDR2 SMNVEV (reference sequence). This CDR3 spans 16 amino acids. Trimming shortened V by 6 bases and J by 1 base, and 17 bases separated the two germline ends. The CDR3 bases are TGTGCCAGCAGCCCTCCTCACGGGTCGGGCACAGATACGCAGTATTTT. Encoded protein: CASSPPHGSGTDTQYF.

The V call is TRBV2, the J call TRBJ1-1; unclear D gene. CDR3 length: 12 residues. V lost 10 bases and J lost 1, with 10 bases in between. Germline loops: CDR1 SNHLY, CDR2 FYNNEI. The CDR3: CAIPDGNTEAFF. CDR3 DNA sequence: TGTGCCATCCCTGACGGGAACACTGAAGCTTTCTTT.

This chain links TRBV7-8 with TRBJ2-7; 11 bases fit TRBD2. CDR3 length: 18 residues. Germline trimming cut 5 bases from V and 4 bases from J; bases unmatched to any gene: 16. Germline V lookup: CDR1 SGHVS, CDR2 FQNEAQ. CDR3 DNA: TGTGCCAGCAGCGAAAGATTAGCGGGAGGGCCGCCCCCTTACGAGCAGTACTTC. It specifies CASSERLAGGPPPYEQYF.

This rearrangement joins TRBV7-9 to TRBJ2-1; TRBD2 matches at 12 bases. Trimming removed 3 bases from V and 9 bases from J; junction bases left unmatched: 6. Germline V CDR1 and CDR2: SEHNR, FQNEAQ (reference sequence). The CDR3 has 15 residues. The CDR3 loop is CASSFWTSGEPEQFF. In nucleotides, the CDR3 is TGTGCCAGCAGCTTCTGGACTAGCGGGGAACCTGAGCAGTTCTTC.

The rearrangement joins TRBV15 to TRBJ1-1; maybe TRBD1 (5 bases). CDR3 length: 14 amino acids. Germline assignment: CDR1 LNHNV and CDR2 YYDKDF (reference sequence). Trimming took 3 bases from V and 4 from J, leaving 12 bases between them. CDR3 residues: CATSSPGLATEAFF. CDR3 nucleotide sequence: TGTGCCACCAGCAGTCCGGGGCTGGCCACTGAAGCTTTCTTT.

V gene TRBV21-1 combines with J gene TRBJ2-2; the table's D call TRBD2 went unverified against the DNA. TRBV21-1 constitutes a pseudogene. CDR3 length: 12 residues. The CDR3 nucleotides read TGTGCCAGCAGCGGACTAGCGGGAAGGCTGTTTTTT. Translated, it gives CASSGLAGRLFF.

CDR3 protein: CATQTLKGTSSYNEQFF. As DNA, the CDR3 is TGTGCCACTCAAACGCTAAAGGGGACTAGCTCCTACAATGAGCAGTTCTTC. The chain couples TRBV28 to TRBJ2-1; 8 positions agree with TRBD2. The germline gives CDR1 MDHEN, CDR2 SYDVKM. J was trimmed by 0 bases and V by 10 bases; bases with no gene match: 14. The CDR3 length is 17 residues.

V gene TRBV30 combines with J gene TRBJ2-5; TRBD2 matches at 10 bases. The trim removed 5 bases at V and 1 base at J, leaving 7 bases unmatched. Germline CDR1 is GTSNPN and CDR2 is SVGIG (reference sequence). The CDR3 consists of 15 residues. The CDR3 coding sequence is TGTGCCTGGGCGCTTAGCGGGAGGACCCAAGAGACCCAGTACTTC. Protein: CAWALSGRTQETQYF.

J is TRBJ1-1 and V is TRBV27, with TRBD1 identical over 8 bases. The V gene's germline CDR1 is MNHEY and CDR2 SMNVEV (reference sequence). This CDR3 spans 14 amino acids. V shed 5 bases, J shed 4 bases, and the junction held 6 bases outside the gene matches. This CDR3 is CASSQQGTGTEAFF. CDR3 nucleotides: TGTGCCAGCAGTCAACAGGGGACAGGCACTGAAGCTTTCTTT.

The chain links TRBV7-6 to TRBJ2-1; weak D call: TRBD2 (6 bases). Trimming took 5 bases from V and 6 from J, leaving 20 bases between them. This CDR3 has 16 residues. Germline V gene sequence: CDR1 SGHVS, CDR2 FNYEAQ. Here the CDR3 reads CASSPEGGPDTNEQFF. As DNA, the CDR3 is TGTGCCAGCAGCCCAGAGGGAGGACCGGATACCAATGAGCAGTTCTTC.

The chain uses TRBV5-6 and TRBJ1-6; the D is unclear. CDR1 and CDR2 (germline): SGHDT, YYEEEE. CDR3 length: 12 residues. Trimming pared 1 base from V and 8 bases from J, leaving 4 bases between. The CDR3 reads CASSLQYSPLHF. The CDR3 DNA reads as TGTGCCAGCAGCTTGCAGTATTCACCCCTCCACTTT.